The sequence of this T cell receptor beta chain was determined in a study of OX40 agonist ivuxolimab in advanced cancers. Study conclusions and caveats: Fewer expanded clones were found on average in CD4+ than in CD8+ T cells. It was not determined which antigens were specifically recognized by the peripheral T cells that had undergone clonal expansion.

Points on this clone: Its antigen is unidentified.

TCRdb's copy holds only in-frame clones and misses some; the assay was immunoSEQ multiplex PCR. The sample carries 30,000 to 40,000 clones, 82% recorded once. V shed 4 bases and J shed 7 bases, with 26 bases lying between them. Germline V gene lookup returns CDR1 MDHEN and CDR2 SYDVKM. CDR3 length: 17 amino acids. This receptor was taken from an adult with an advanced solid tumor such as melanoma, head and neck, liver or kidney cancer. Sample: CD4+ or CD8+ T cells sorted from blood, taken in a trial of the OX40 agonist ivuxolimab. The chain couples TRBV28 to TRBJ2-7; a possible D gene is TRBD2 (5 bases). The chain's CDR3 is CASSYPGYEGWGVEQYF. The CDR3 bases are TGTGCCAGCAGTTACCCCGGGTACGAGGGCTGGGGAGTGGAGCAGTACTTC.